This T cell receptor beta chain comes out of a study of blood T cell repertoires in COVID-19 (dated by TCRdb to 2020 to 2022). Concerning the study at large: Samples from collaborators originated in the United States, Italy and Spain and spanned both the acute and convalescent phases of COVID-19. The prospective study material was composed of cDNA or gDNA derived from T cells, B-cell-depleted T cells, or PBMCs. Subjects who had been exposed to COVID-19, were actively infected with it, or had recovered from it provided the deeply sampled blood TCRbeta repertoires that made up the dataset. The repertoires were released in a freely available public database meant as a resource for research on the immune response to SARS-CoV-2. Samples came from the ongoing ImmuneRACE study (first 160 participants) plus 1,254 subjects from 6 global collaborators. Sample metadata almost always included a de-identified subject ID, COVID-19 status, age in years and sex. HLA class I and class II types, where available, came from metadata supplied by the sample provider rather than from assay-based typing. The full study reports these points: Clinical and demographic metadata were provided uncurated, with the amount varying by source and participant.

The collaborating institutions used their own protocols to collect whole blood in K2EDTA tubes. For TCRbeta analysis, collaborators shipped samples as frozen whole blood, isolated PBMCs, or DNA extracted from either of those sample types. The immunoSEQ Assay, a bias-controlled multiplex PCR, was used to amplify TCRbeta CDR3 regions from genomic DNA. The paper's processing steps were these. Nucleated cell counts per sample were estimated from amplification of reference gene primers within the assay. To quantify the absolute abundance of each unique TCRbeta CDR3 rearrangement, sequence reads were collapsed and filtered. For each sample, productive Simpson clonality was calculated as the square root of Simpson's diversity index across productive rearrangements. The table comes from immuneACCESS by way of TCRdb, which keeps in-frame sequences with V and J called. Part of the clones is missing from these tables; in studies checked, under half for an unresolved V gene and the rest for unknown reasons. That table supplies the V and J calls and clone size; D and trimming were determined from the DNA. The sample yields approximately 100,000 clones; more than 80% were counted once. The top ten hold 3.5% to 4% of the sample.

This clone was counted a single time. This clone's antigen is unknown. No much larger clonotype is one base removed from it; base qualities were not supplied. The CDR3, cysteine through phenylalanine, is 15 amino acids long. Only CDR3 DNA remains: 45 bases, in frame from the first base. The germline V and J ends show losses of 8 bases and 3 bases respectively, and no gene match explains 10 bases of the junction. Per the germline V gene (reference sequence), LNHDA is the CDR1 and SQIVND is the CDR2. The rearranged segments are TRBV19 and TRBJ1-5, with TRBD1 matching 7 junction bases. The sample consisted of peripheral blood. The sequence was collected from a woman aged 60-75 years with acute or convalescent COVID-19. The DNA sequence is TGTGCCAGTCAAACTAGACAGGGTGACAATCAGCCCCAGCATTTT. This yields the protein CASQTRQGDNQPQHF.